This entry describes one T cell receptor beta chain. The study recruited people aged roughly 18 to 95 years across around 23 US areas. Clinical history reported by participants formed the basis on which cohorts were assigned. CDR3 length: 15 amino acids. J was trimmed by 7 bases and V by 0 bases; bases with no gene match: 7. Looked up from germline, CDR1 is SGHDT and CDR2 is YYEEEE. The data originate from a study of blood T cell repertoires in COVID-19. Study information: From T cells, B-cell-depleted T cells, or PBMCs came the material, which was cDNA or gDNA.

How the authors handled the data: Estimation of nucleated cell counts was performed using reference gene primer amplification. The method was immunoSEQ multiplex PCR; TCRdb's version includes in-frame clones alone and lacks a portion of them. V and J calls and clone size are those listed in that table; D and trimming were worked out from the DNA. The data show 200,000 to 250,000 clones, just over 85% seen once. The sequence came from a woman in her 40s with acute COVID-19. Sequencing was carried out using PBMCs or T cells enriched from blood (not recorded which). The chain joins TRBV5-6 to TRBJ2-1; 7 bases fit TRBD1. CDR3 DNA: TGTGCCAGCAGCTTGGTTGGTCAGGGGGTAAATGAGCAGTTCTTC. Encoded protein: CASSLVGQGVNEQFF.